This TCR beta chain was found in a study of T cells in Graves' hyperthyroidism and ophthalmopathy. Amplified regions were TCR beta CDR3 sequences from RNA transcripts. A first-round RT-PCR of the TCR CDR3 used the HTBI primer set. TCRdb re-derived calls from the multiplex PCR reads in MiXCR, one entry per CDR3 protein. This table holds around 700,000 distinct CDR3 sequences, approximately 40% found once. As regards this clonotype: The target antigen is unknown.

Newly diagnosed hyperthyroidism patients aged 18 to 65 years had disease lasting under 2 months. Diagnosis rested on symptoms, serum thyroxine and TRAb, thyroid ultrasound, and orbital computed tomography. Fresh peripheral blood, more than 9 ml, yielded the PBMCs. The V gene end was trimmed by 5 bases and the J gene end by 2 bases; junction bases not matched to a gene: 9. This CDR3 has 16 residues. Germline V lookup: CDR1 SGHVS, CDR2 FQNEAQ. Whole-study findings and limits: Most clonotypes that expanded in the thyroid above 0.001 also showed up in blood.

The sequence was obtained from a woman aged 40-49 years with Graves' hyperthyroidism. The sequencing sample was made of blood. This chain links TRBV7-8 with TRBJ1-5; TRBD1 agrees at 7 bases. The chain's CDR3 is CASSGLAGTGNQPQHF. The CDR3 bases are TGTGCCAGCAGCGGGTTGGCCGGGACAGGCAATCAGCCCCAGCATTTT.